Each of the 25 T cell receptor beta chains below was sequenced from the same sample in a study of shared clonotypes between healthy human individuals. Clones were read by immunoSEQ multiplex PCR, and TCRdb kept only the in-frame ones, dropping some. This sample has under 2,500,000 clones, with under 97% found just once. Sequenced material: naive CD4+ T cells sorted from blood. Subset meaning: CD45RA+ positively selected. The receptors were sampled from a man in his late teens or twenties in good health.

About this clone itself: Other DNA sequences in the same sample also yield this CDR3. The rearrangement uses TRBV30 and TRBJ2-1, with D perhaps assigned TRBD1 or TRBD2 (5 bases each). Trimming pared 1 base from V and 1 base from J, leaving 11 bases between. Germline assignment: CDR1 GTSNPN and CDR2 SVGIG (reference sequence). This CDR3 is built from 15 residues. As DNA, the CDR3 is TGTGCCTGGAGTGGAGGGGCGCGGTCCTACAATGAGCAGTTCTTC. The encoded protein is CAWSGGARSYNEQFF.

The chain couples TRBV2 to TRBJ2-7; 7 positions match TRBD1. The length of the CDR3 is 13 residues. V lost 2 bases to trimming and J lost 9 bases; unmatched junction nucleotides: 7. Per the germline V gene, CDR1 is SNHLY and CDR2 is FYNNEI. The CDR3 spells CASSERGPRRQYF. DNA of the CDR3: TGTGCCAGCAGTGAAAGGGGGCCAAGACGGCAGTACTTC.

V gene TRBV7-9 combines with J gene TRBJ2-5, with 8 positions matching TRBD2. The germline V gene encodes CDR1 SEHNR and CDR2 FQNEAQ (reference sequence). Trimming removed 0 bases from V and 4 bases from J; junction bases left unmatched: 7. This CDR3 spans 16 amino acids. The CDR3 region has the DNA TGTGCCAGCAGCTTAGCTAATATCCTAGCGGGAGAGACCCAGTACTTC. It specifies CASSLANILAGETQYF.

V and J are TRBV11-2 and TRBJ2-2; possibly TRBD1 for D (6 bases). From germline, CDR1 is SGHAT and CDR2 FQNNGV. The CDR3 runs 17 residues. V was pared by 0 bases and J by 6 bases, with 17 bases between. CDR3 sequence (DNA): TGTGCCAGCAGCTTAGATTTTCTCTTCAGGGGCCCCGGGGAGCTGTTTTTT. Its protein is CASSLDFLFRGPGELFF.

This clone was picked up a small number of times. The chain joins TRBV5-6 to TRBJ2-2, with D perhaps matching TRBD1 (6 bases). CDR1 SGHDT and CDR2 YYEEEE come from the germline V gene. V shed 10 bases and J shed 7 bases, with 14 bases lying between them. CDR3 length equals 12 residues. CDR3 DNA sequence: TGTGCCTCGGCGAGGGGGATCGGGGAGCTGTTTTTT. Its translation is CASARGIGELFF.

The count of this clone is one. The chain links TRBV29-1 to TRBJ2-5; D gene uncertain. CDR3 size: 13 residues. V lost 4 bases, J lost 5 bases, and 14 bases lay in between. Germline CDR1 reads SQVTM; CDR2 reads ANQGSEA. CDR3 bases: TGCAGCGTTGCGGCCCCCACGAGGGAGACCCAGTACTTC. It is translated as CSVAAPTRETQYF.

The chain couples TRBV28 to TRBJ1-5; TRBD1 matches 8 bases. Unmatched junction bases numbered 16, after V lost 3 bases and J lost 3 bases. The V gene's germline CDR1 is MDHEN and CDR2 SYDVKM. The CDR3 spans 19 residues. The CDR3 nucleotides read TGTGCCAGCAGTTTCAGCGGACAGGGTTTTTTCCCAAACAATCAGCCCCAGCATTTT. It codes for CASSFSGQGFFPNNQPQHF.

V usage is TRBV4-3 and J usage is TRBJ1-5; TRBD1 is a possible D gene (5 bases). The CDR3 consists of 15 residues. Germline V gene sequence: CDR1 LGHNA, CDR2 YSLEER. V lost 0 bases and J 3 bases, leaving 9 bases between the germline ends. The CDR3 coding sequence is TGCGCCAGCAGCCAAGATGGCGGACACAATCAGCCCCAGCATTTT. Translated, it gives CASSQDGGHNQPQHF.

The chain employs TRBV4-1 and TRBJ2-7; 8 nucleotides agree with TRBD2. Germline loops: CDR1 MGHRA, CDR2 YSYEKL. The CDR3 runs 15 residues. The V and J ends lost 4 bases and 2 bases, in that order; junction bases with no gene match: 7. The CDR3 region is CASSLGLASPYEQYF. DNA of the CDR3: TGCGCCAGCAGCCTCGGACTAGCTAGCCCCTACGAGCAGTACTTC.

This rearrangement joins TRBV6-1 to TRBJ1-2, with no clear D. This CDR3 comprises 15 residues. The germline gives CDR1 MNHNS, CDR2 SASEGT. V was cut by 2 bases and J by 8 bases, with 18 bases left in between. CDR3 sequence (DNA): TGTGCCAGCAGTGAAAGGCTCGGGGATCATAGGGGCTACACCTTC. This gives the protein CASSERLGDHRGYTF.

The CDR3 protein is CATGLRQNSGNTIYF. DNA for the CDR3: TGTGCCACCGGATTAAGACAAAACTCTGGAAACACCATATATTTT. The chain carries TRBV18 and TRBJ1-3; no reliable D call. Trimming left V 10 bases short and J 0 bases short, with 16 bases between. This CDR3 contains 15 residues. Germline-derived CDR1 and CDR2 are KGHSH and LQKENI.

The chain carries TRBV10-3 and TRBJ1-3; D call uncertain. Germline lookup yields CDR1 ENHRY and CDR2 SYGVKD. This CDR3 region has 13 residues. V gave up 6 bases and J gave up 1 base, with 7 bases separating them. The DNA of the CDR3 is TGTGCCATCAGGGACCTTTCTGGAAACACCATATATTTT. Amino acid sequence: CAIRDLSGNTIYF.

The rearrangement uses TRBV5-1 and TRBJ2-3, with a tentative D call TRBD2 (5 bases). The CDR3 runs 15 residues. Germline-derived CDR1 and CDR2 are SGHRS and YFSETQ. The V and J ends lost 5 bases and 0 bases respectively, with 13 bases between them. The CDR3 here is CASRNSVPSTDTQYF. The CDR3 bases are TGCGCCAGCAGAAATAGCGTTCCTAGCACAGATACGCAGTATTTT.

The V call is TRBV30, the J call TRBJ2-2; maybe TRBD2 (5 bases). The germline V and J ends were trimmed by 8 bases and 0 bases, with 10 bases remaining between them. Germline-derived CDR1 and CDR2 are GTSNPN and SVGIG (reference sequence). This CDR3 is built from 13 residues. The CDR3 here is CARNSANTGELFF. The CDR3 bases are TGTGCCCGTAATAGCGCGAACACCGGGGAGCTGTTTTTT. The full variable domain, in which reference TRBV30 and TRBJ2-2 provide the parts outside the CDR3, is SQTIHQWPATLVQPVGSPLSLECTVEGTSNPNLYWYRQAAGRGLQLLFYSVGIGQISSEVPQNLSASRPQDRQFILSSKKLLLSDSGFYLCARNSANTGELFFGEGSRLTVL.

As DNA, the CDR3 is TGCGCCAGCAGCCAAGGGAATATAGTAAATGAGCAGTTCTTC. It codes for CASSQGNIVNEQFF. This chain joins TRBV4-3 and TRBJ2-1, with D uncertain. CDR3 length: 14 residues. The V end was cut by 1 base, the J end by 7 bases, with 11 bases between. Per the germline V gene, CDR1 is LGHNA and CDR2 is YSLEER.

The chain carries TRBV27 and TRBJ1-5, with 11 bases fitting TRBD1. The germline V gene has CDR1 MNHEY and CDR2 SMNVEV (reference sequence). The CDR3 spans 14 residues. V dropped 6 bases and J dropped 6; count of bases not matched to a gene: 4. The CDR3: CASRAGTGGQPQHF. For the CDR3, the DNA is TGTGCCAGCAGGGCCGGGACAGGGGGTCAGCCCCAGCATTTT.

This rearrangement joins TRBV11-2 to TRBJ2-7; D gene uncertain. In germline, CDR1 is SGHAT, CDR2 FQNNGV. The V end was cut by 6 bases, the J end by 4 bases, with 7 bases between. The CDR3 has 11 residues. The chain's CDR3 is CASRSLYEQYF. The CDR3, as DNA: TGTGCCAGCAGATCATTATACGAGCAGTACTTC.

Regarding this clone: Other DNA sequences in the sample encode the same CDR3. The gene calls are TRBV15 and TRBJ2-2; no firm D call. V was shortened by 2 bases and J by 0 bases, with 1 base between the two germline ends. CDR3 length equals 13 residues. Germline loops: CDR1 LNHNV, CDR2 YYDKDF (reference sequence). CDR3 bases: TGTGCCACCAGCAGAACGAACACCGGGGAGCTGTTTTTT. It specifies CATSRTNTGELFF.

The CDR3 DNA is TGCGCCAGCAGTGAGTCGGCTATGGTGAGCGCAGATACGCAGTATTTT. It translates to CASSESAMVSADTQYF. The chain has TRBV10-1 and TRBJ2-3; D call uncertain. Germline CDR1 reads WNHNN; CDR2 reads SYGVQD (reference sequence). The length of the CDR3 is 16 residues. V lost 0 bases, J lost 4 bases, and 14 bases lay in between.

The CDR3 region is CASSQAEGKAYEQYF. The CDR3 DNA is TGTGCCAGCAGCCAGGCGGAAGGGAAAGCCTACGAGCAGTACTTC. The V and J genes are TRBV7-9 and TRBJ2-7; D is ambiguous. Looked up from germline, CDR1 is SEHNR and CDR2 is FQNEAQ (reference sequence). This CDR3 comprises 15 residues. The V gene lost 5 bases and the J gene lost 2 bases, with 16 bases spanning the gap.

This rearrangement joins TRBV7-3 to TRBJ1-1; D may be TRBD1 (5 bases). The germline V and J ends were trimmed by 4 bases and 4 bases, with 19 bases remaining between them. Germline V CDR1 and CDR2: SGHTA, FQGTGA. This CDR3 contains 16 residues. The CDR3 DNA is TGTGCCAGCAGCTCCCCTCGGGCAGGGCAGGGCACTGAAGCTTTCTTT. Translating it yields CASSSPRAGQGTEAFF.

The genes are TRBV4-1 and TRBJ1-3; 11 nucleotides align to TRBD1. The ends lost 6 bases at V and 8 bases at J; junction bases unmatched: 9. Germline assignment: CDR1 MGHRA and CDR2 YSYEKL. The CDR3 runs 15 residues. Written as DNA, the CDR3 is TGCGCCAGCAGGCCGGCCGGGACAGGGGGAGACACCATATATTTT. This translates into CASRPAGTGGDTIYF.

The chain carries TRBV7-9 and TRBJ1-2; 10 bases align to TRBD1. This CDR3 region has 17 residues. The V and J ends lost 5 bases and 3 bases, in that order; junction bases with no gene match: 12. Germline loops: CDR1 SEHNR, CDR2 FQNEAQ (reference sequence). As DNA, the CDR3 is TGTGCCAGCAGCGACGGGTGGGGGACAGGGGCGGACTATGGCTACACCTTC. This sequence encodes CASSDGWGTGADYGYTF.

This chain links TRBV7-2 with TRBJ2-7; 8 nucleotides agree with TRBD2. Trimming removed 4 bases from V and 1 base from J; junction bases left unmatched: 15. The CDR3 runs 18 residues. Germline CDR1 reads SGHTA; CDR2 reads FQGNSA. CDR3 sequence: CASSSPRTPGLGSYEQYF. The CDR3 DNA reads TGTGCCAGCAGCTCGCCTCGGACGCCGGGACTAGGGTCCTACGAGCAGTACTTC.

The rearrangement joins TRBV7-6 to TRBJ2-5; maybe TRBD2 (6 bases). The length of the CDR3 is 16 residues. V was clipped by 6 bases and J by 4 bases, with 21 bases between them. The germline CDR1 and CDR2 sequences are SGHVS and FNYEAQ. In nucleotides, the CDR3 is TGTGCCAGCAGTTCTCACTATTCAGGGAGGCGAGAGACCCAGTACTTC. Translation gives CASSSHYSGRRETQYF.